This T cell receptor beta chain came from a study of shared clonotypes between healthy human individuals. For the study at large: Per donor, three plates held CD4 naive cells, three held CD4 memory, two held CD8 naive and one held CD8 memory.

Negatively enriched CD4+ T cells were divided by CD45RA into naive and memory. Sorted subsets were amplified in replicate PCRs using around 220 ng DNA, roughly 30,000 T cell genomes. Data came from immunoSEQ multiplex PCR; TCRdb stores just in-frame clones and leaves some out. The data show 2.5 million or so clones, about 92% seen once. General observations from the study: Naive CD4 clonotype sharing across a handful of donors was about 5.3%.

This clone showed up just once. The antigen remains unidentified. Trimming took off 6 bases at V and 1 base at J, with 8 bases between the two ends. CDR1 and CDR2 from the germline V gene are MNHEY and SMNVEV (reference sequence). This CDR3 has 13 amino acids. This rearrangement joins TRBV27 to TRBJ2-3, with a tentative D call TRBD1 (6 bases). This receptor was identified in a man younger than 35 in good health. The specimen was naive CD4+ T cells sorted from blood. Stated subset: CD45RA+ positively selected. The CDR3: CASSNRGTDTQYF. For the CDR3, the DNA is TGTGCCAGCAGCAACAGGGGCACAGATACGCAGTATTTT.